Listed here are 27 T cell receptor beta chains from one sample, sequenced in a study of shared clonotypes between healthy human individuals (dated by TCRdb to 2019 to 2021). Library preparation was by the immunoSEQ multiplex PCR assay. TCRdb retrieved this table from immuneACCESS and kept in-frame rearrangements only. Not all clones are present; in checked studies, unresolved V genes account for under half, and no reason is known for the remainder. Counted in this sample were around 990,000 clones; roughly 80% of them appeared once. The top ten clonotypes cover more than 0.85% of the sample. The sample taken for sequencing was memory CD4+ T cells from PBMCs. In the paper's terms, the cell subset or site label means: CD45RA-negative fraction. The receptors derive from a man aged 18 to 35 in good health. Some clones in this sample may be carry-over from other donors' samples.

The V and J genes are TRBV6-6 and TRBJ1-2; 8 nucleotides agree with TRBD1. The CDR3 length is 15 residues. V was clipped by 6 bases and J by 4 bases; unmatched bases: 10. CDR1 is MNHNY, CDR2 SVGAGI, per germline (reference sequence). The CDR3 spells CASRKTGGDSYGYTF. The DNA for the CDR3 is TGTGCCAGCAGAAAAACAGGGGGAGATAGCTATGGCTACACCTTC.

V is TRBV5-4 and J is TRBJ2-7; possible D gene TRBD2, 5 bases. The CDR3 totals 14 residues. Germline CDR1 and CDR2: SGHNT and YYREEE (reference sequence). Trimming took off 4 bases at V and 2 bases at J, with 13 bases between the two ends. CDR3 in amino acids: CASSPRTGAYEQYF. The DNA of the CDR3 is TGTGCCAGCAGCCCCCGGACTGGTGCCTACGAGCAGTACTTC.

This rearrangement joins TRBV5-1 to TRBJ2-7; D is possibly TRBD2 (6 bases). V lost 4 bases to trimming and J lost 3 bases, with 23 bases between them. In germline, CDR1 is SGHRS, CDR2 YFSETQ. The CDR3 runs 17 residues. The CDR3 sequence: CASSRGTGESSFYEQYF. CDR3 nucleotides: TGCGCCAGCAGCCGGGGGACCGGAGAATCTAGTTTCTACGAGCAGTACTTC.

The chain combines TRBV5-1 with TRBJ2-1; D is undetermined. V was shortened by 0 bases and J by 6 bases, with 7 bases between the two germline ends. The germline gives CDR1 SGHRS, CDR2 YFSETQ. The CDR3 extends over 13 amino acids. The CDR3 nucleotides read TGCGCCAGCAGCTTGGAAAGCCCCAATGAGCAGTTCTTC. Amino acids: CASSLESPNEQFF.

This clone was counted only a few times. This chain joins TRBV28 and TRBJ2-2; TRBD2 matches at 8 bases. CDR3 length: 15 amino acids. Germline-derived CDR1 and CDR2 are MDHEN and SYDVKM. With V trimmed by 5 bases and J by 8 bases, 10 bases remained unmatched. CDR3 nucleotides: TGTGCCAGCAGTGTGACCGGGACTAGGATGGGGGAGCTGTTTTTT. Residues: CASSVTGTRMGELFF.

Points on this clone: This sample includes further DNA sequences coding for the same CDR3. V usage is TRBV28 and J usage is TRBJ1-2; no clear D gene. The CDR3 spans 11 residues. The V end lost 5 bases, the J end lost 2 bases, and 3 bases lay between the germline ends. CDR1 MDHEN and CDR2 SYDVKM come from the germline V gene. DNA for the CDR3: TGTGCCAGCAGTCGCAACTATGGCTACACCTTC. It specifies CASSRNYGYTF.

The chain has TRBV7-9 and TRBJ2-3; D is ambiguous. This CDR3 has 13 amino acids. V lost 8 bases to trimming and J lost 3 bases, with 12 bases between them. Germline loops: CDR1 SEHNR, CDR2 FQNEAQ (reference sequence). The CDR3 nucleotides read TGTGCCAGCTACCTCTCAACAACAGATACGCAGTATTTT. Protein sequence: CASYLSTTDTQYF. The variable domain in full, completed from reference TRBV7-9 and TRBJ2-3, reads DTGVSQNPRHKITKRGQNVTFRCDPISEHNRLYWYRQTLGQGPEFLTYFQNEAQLEKSRLLSDRFSAERPKGSFSTLEIQRTEQGDSAMYLCASYLSTTDTQYFGPGTRLTVL.

The V gene is TRBV7-2, the J gene TRBJ2-5; D unclear. V shed 3 bases and J shed 4 bases, with 12 bases lying between them. Per the germline V gene, CDR1 is SGHTA and CDR2 is FQGNSA. The CDR3 is 14 residues long. Here the CDR3 reads CASSFRYGLETQYF. Here the CDR3 DNA reads TGTGCCAGCAGCTTTAGGTACGGCCTAGAGACCCAGTACTTC.

This chain links TRBV30 with TRBJ2-5; D may be TRBD1 (5 bases). CDR3 length: 11 residues. With 3 bases removed from V and 3 bases from J, the gap between germline ends came to 5 bases. The germline CDR1 and CDR2 sequences are GTSNPN and SVGIG (reference sequence). CDR3 in amino acids: CAWRQEETQYF. The CDR3 region has the DNA TGTGCCTGGAGACAGGAAGAGACCCAGTACTTC.

The rearrangement links TRBV2 to TRBJ2-1; no clear D. The CDR3 is 14 residues long. Germline loops: CDR1 SNHLY, CDR2 FYNNEI. Trimming stripped 6 bases from V and 5 bases from J, with 14 bases between. The CDR3 spells CASRWEGLDNEQFF. The CDR3 region has the DNA TGTGCCAGCAGGTGGGAAGGATTAGACAATGAGCAGTTCTTC.

This sequence joins TRBV9 and TRBJ1-1; a weak D match, TRBD1 (6 bases). The germline V gene has CDR1 SGDLS and CDR2 YYNGEE. Trimming pared 0 bases from V and 8 bases from J, leaving 14 bases between. The CDR3 covers 14 residues. This CDR3 is CASSVGGQSREAFF. The CDR3 DNA is TGTGCCAGCAGCGTAGGTGGACAGTCTCGGGAAGCTTTCTTT.

The V and J genes are TRBV11-2 and TRBJ2-2; TRBD2 might be the D (6 bases). The CDR3 contains 16 residues. The germline V gene encodes CDR1 SGHAT and CDR2 FQNNGV. Trimming cost V 3 bases and J 0 bases, with 11 bases left between them. This CDR3 is CASSLRTITNTGELFF. CDR3 bases: TGTGCCAGCAGCTTGCGGACTATAACGAACACCGGGGAGCTGTTTTTT.

The V and J genes are TRBV27 and TRBJ2-7; 14 nucleotides match TRBD2. J was trimmed by 5 bases and V by 7 bases; bases with no gene match: 10. There are 16 residues in the CDR3. Germline V gene lookup returns CDR1 MNHEY and CDR2 SMNVEV (reference sequence). This CDR3 is CASNTMGLAGANEQYF. The CDR3, as DNA: TGTGCCAGCAATACGATGGGACTAGCGGGAGCAAACGAGCAGTACTTC.

This clone was seen once. CDR3 residues: CASRTRIVNSPLHF. CDR3 sequence (DNA): TGTGCCAGCAGGACCCGAATAGTTAATTCACCCCTCCACTTT. The chain is built from TRBV2 and TRBJ1-6; D is unclear. The ends were cut back, 6 bases at V and 6 bases at J, with 12 bases in the middle. The CDR3 length is 14 residues. The V gene's germline CDR1 is SNHLY and CDR2 FYNNEI.

In DNA form, the CDR3 reads TGTGCCAGCAGCGTAGATCCGGGTTACAATGAGCAGTTCTTC. It codes for CASSVDPGYNEQFF. The chain uses TRBV9 and TRBJ2-1, with no clear D. Trimming took off 0 bases at V and 4 bases at J, with 8 bases between the two ends. Germline V CDR1 and CDR2: SGDLS, YYNGEE. The length of the CDR3 is 14 residues.

The rearrangement joins TRBV2 to TRBJ2-7, with TRBD2 matching 8 bases. Trimming took 5 bases from V and 3 from J; bases not matched to a gene: 3. The germline V gene encodes CDR1 SNHLY and CDR2 FYNNEI. There are 13 residues in the CDR3. In DNA form, the CDR3 reads TGTGCCAGCAGTCTGGGGACTAGCTACGAGCAGTACTTC. It encodes CASSLGTSYEQYF.

The V gene is TRBV7-9, the J gene TRBJ2-7; D is undetermined. Germline V gene data show CDR1 as SEHNR and CDR2 as FQNEAQ (reference sequence). The germline V and J ends were trimmed by 2 bases and 6 bases, with 11 bases remaining between them. The CDR3 contains 13 residues. The DNA of the CDR3 is TGTGCCAGCAGCTTAACAGTGGTAGGCGAGCAGTACTTC. It yields the protein CASSLTVVGEQYF.

This rearrangement joins TRBV28 to TRBJ2-2; 8 positions match TRBD2. This CDR3 spans 16 amino acids. CDR1 and CDR2 from the germline V gene are MDHEN and SYDVKM. The V segment lost 1 base and the J segment 3 bases; nucleotides outside the gene matches: 4. The CDR3 loop reads CASSLYTSGYTGELFF. CDR3 bases: TGTGCCAGCAGTTTATACACTAGCGGCTACACCGGGGAGCTGTTTTTT.

This clone was detected once. The chain is built from TRBV15 and TRBJ1-5; 7 bases are a match to TRBD1. Germline values: CDR1 LNHNV, CDR2 YYDKDF (reference sequence). This CDR3 has 18 residues. Germline trimming cut 5 bases from V and 2 bases from J; bases unmatched to any gene: 15. This CDR3 reads CATSAPGQWVEGNQPQHF. The CDR3 DNA reads as TGTGCCACCAGCGCACCGGGACAGTGGGTAGAGGGCAATCAGCCCCAGCATTTT.

The chain uses TRBV5-1 and TRBJ2-5, with 7 bases matching TRBD1. V was clipped by 4 bases and J by 1 base; unmatched bases: 4. The CDR3 extends over 14 amino acids. Germline V gives CDR1 SGHRS, CDR2 YFSETQ. The CDR3 protein is CASSKGTVQETQYF. The CDR3 nucleotides are TGCGCCAGCAGCAAAGGGACAGTCCAAGAGACCCAGTACTTC.

The chain's CDR3 is CASRTGTPGTEAFF. CDR3 nucleotide sequence: TGCGCCAGCAGAACCGGGACCCCGGGAACTGAAGCTTTCTTT. The V gene is TRBV5-1, the J gene TRBJ1-1, with D maybe TRBD1 (5 bases). With 5 bases removed from V and 5 bases from J, the gap between germline ends came to 16 bases. The CDR3 consists of 14 residues. The germline gives CDR1 SGHRS, CDR2 YFSETQ.

This clone was observed a few times. The chain recombines TRBV7-2 with TRBJ2-3, with unresolved D. The germline V gene encodes CDR1 SGHTA and CDR2 FQGNSA. V lost 3 bases, J lost 7 bases, and 5 bases lay in between. The CDR3 length is 11 residues. CDR3 DNA sequence: TGTGCCAGCAGCTTCGCGTATACGCAGTATTTT. As protein: CASSFAYTQYF.

V and J are TRBV7-7 and TRBJ2-5, with TRBD1 identical over 9 bases. Germline CDR1 SSHAT, CDR2 FNYEAQ (reference sequence). The J segment lost 4 bases and the V segment lost 6 bases, leaving 6 bases of the junction unmatched. This CDR3 contains 14 residues. The CDR3 DNA sequence: TGTGCCAGCAGACTTCTGACAGGGGGAGAGACCCAGTACTTC. This gives the protein CASRLLTGGETQYF.

The chain combines TRBV19 with TRBJ2-7; D uncertain. Germline CDR1 reads LNHDA; CDR2 reads SQIVND (reference sequence). This CDR3 is 13 amino acids long. The V end lost 8 bases, the J end lost 1 base, and 12 bases lay between the germline ends. CDR3 bases: TGTGCCAGTGGCGGCAGGTCTTCCTACGAGCAGTACTTC. It specifies CASGGRSSYEQYF. Looking up the rest from reference TRBV19 and TRBJ2-7 gives the full variable domain: DGGITQSPKYLFRKEGQNVTLSCEQNLNHDAMYWYRQDPGQGLRLIYYSQIVNDFQKGDIAEGYSVSREKKESFPLTVTSAQKNPTAFYLCASGGRSSYEQYFGPGTRLTVT.

Comment on this clone: Other DNA sequences within the sample encode an identical CDR3. This CDR3 reads CASSPGLAGGNEQFF. CDR3 coding DNA: TGTGCCAGCAGCCCTGGACTAGCGGGAGGAAATGAGCAGTTCTTC. The V call is TRBV5-4, the J call TRBJ2-1, with 14 bases lining up with TRBD2. This CDR3 has 15 residues. Germline CDR1 and CDR2: SGHNT and YYREEE (reference sequence). V shed 4 bases and J 7 bases; nucleotides not matched to a gene: 4.

This clone was seen only once. This chain links TRBV7-2 with TRBJ1-2; D not resolved. V was cut by 0 bases and J by 2 bases, with 7 bases left in between. In germline, CDR1 is SGHTA, CDR2 FQGNSA. The CDR3 is 14 residues long. Here the CDR3 reads CASSLASWNYGYTF. The CDR3 nucleotides are TGTGCCAGCAGCTTAGCGTCGTGGAACTATGGCTACACCTTC.

V usage is TRBV4-2 and J usage is TRBJ2-2; 9 positions agree with TRBD1. V shed 0 bases, J shed 4 bases, and the junction held 12 bases outside the gene matches. The CDR3 length is 19 residues. In germline, CDR1 is LGHNA, CDR2 YNFKEQ. The CDR3 region has the DNA TGTGCCAGCAGCCAAGATCCCCGAGGGACAGGGAAAACCACCGGGGAGCTGTTTTTT. Protein: CASSQDPRGTGKTTGELFF.